The rows below give T cell receptor beta chains drawn from one sample of a study of T cell responses to AZD1222 COVID-19 vaccine. Sequenced by immunoSEQ multiplex PCR; TCRdb stores in-frame clones only, minus some. The repertoire has hundreds of thousands of clones, around 93% of them found once; the top ten carry more than 0.8%. The source material was peripheral blood, sampled on day 0 of MenACWY control vaccination. The receptors were sampled from an adult in good health. The CDR3 runs from the conserved cysteine through the conserved F or W. The order of the fields is V gene, clone size, D gene, J gene, CDR3 protein, CDR3 DNA. D genes are given only for firm matches. Clone size appears in some rows only: once, few, many, or a class for an expanded clone.

v_call: TRBV6-6; clone_size: .; d_call: TRBD1; j_call: TRBJ2-7; cdr3_aa: CASSYSLRGSYEQYF; cdr3_nt: TGTGCCAGCAGTTACTCGCTCAGGGGGTCCTACGAGCAGTACTTC
v_call: TRBV2; clone_size: .; d_call: .; j_call: TRBJ2-2; cdr3_aa: CASSEPGGHITGELFF; cdr3_nt: TGTGCCAGCAGTGAACCGGGGGGCCACATCACCGGGGAGCTGTTTTTT
v_call: TRBV7-9; clone_size: .; d_call: .; j_call: TRBJ1-6; cdr3_aa: CASSLGREHSPLHF; cdr3_nt: TGTGCCAGCAGCTTAGGCCGGGAGCATTCACCCCTCCACTTT
v_call: TRBV5-1; clone_size: .; d_call: TRBD1; j_call: TRBJ2-1; cdr3_aa: CASRPGTGTYNEQFF; cdr3_nt: TGCGCCAGCAGGCCCGGGACAGGGACCTACAATGAGCAGTTCTTC
v_call: TRBV28; clone_size: .; d_call: TRBD1; j_call: TRBJ1-4; cdr3_aa: CASRTGGTTNEKLFF; cdr3_nt: TGTGCCAGCAGGACAGGGGGTACGACTAATGAAAAACTGTTTTTT
v_call: TRBV5-4; clone_size: .; d_call: .; j_call: TRBJ1-1; cdr3_aa: CASSWADNTEAFF; cdr3_nt: TGTGCCAGCAGCTGGGCAGACAACACTGAAGCTTTCTTT
v_call: TRBV19; clone_size: .; d_call: TRBD1; j_call: TRBJ1-5; cdr3_aa: CASSMEQGNQPQHF; cdr3_nt: TGTGCCAGTAGTATGGAACAGGGGAATCAGCCCCAGCATTTT
v_call: TRBV7-9; clone_size: few; d_call: .; j_call: TRBJ1-2; cdr3_aa: CASSPAHLDYGYTF; cdr3_nt: TGTGCCAGCAGCCCAGCCCACTTAGACTATGGCTACACCTTC
v_call: TRBV6-1; clone_size: once; d_call: .; j_call: TRBJ1-2; cdr3_aa: CASSERSPASSYGYTF; cdr3_nt: TGTGCCAGCAGTGAACGCAGTCCTGCCTCTTCCTATGGCTACACCTTC
v_call: TRBV30; clone_size: .; d_call: TRBD1; j_call: TRBJ2-7; cdr3_aa: CAWNRQGAGEQYF; cdr3_nt: TGTGCCTGGAATCGACAGGGGGCGGGCGAGCAGTACTTC
v_call: TRBV5-8; clone_size: .; d_call: .; j_call: TRBJ1-1; cdr3_aa: CASRLDIEAFF; cdr3_nt: TGTGCCAGCAGGCTGGACATTGAAGCTTTCTTT
v_call: TRBV19; clone_size: .; d_call: .; j_call: TRBJ1-5; cdr3_aa: CASSIGLGRDSNQPQHF; cdr3_nt: TGTGCCAGTAGTATAGGACTCGGGAGGGATAGCAATCAGCCCCAGCATTTT
v_call: TRBV24-1; clone_size: once; d_call: .; j_call: TRBJ2-1; cdr3_aa: CATSDPLLGTHNEQFF; cdr3_nt: TGTGCCACCAGTGACCCCCTACTGGGGACCCACAATGAGCAGTTCTTC
v_call: TRBV4-2; clone_size: .; d_call: TRBD1; j_call: TRBJ2-1; cdr3_aa: CASSQDRDRGDNEQFF; cdr3_nt: TGTGCCAGCAGCCAAGATAGGGACAGGGGGGACAATGAGCAGTTCTTC
v_call: TRBV2; clone_size: .; d_call: .; j_call: TRBJ2-1; cdr3_aa: CASHLGHEQFF; cdr3_nt: TGTGCCAGTCACTTAGGCCATGAGCAGTTCTTC
v_call: TRBV3-1/TRBV3-2; clone_size: .; d_call: .; j_call: TRBJ1-2; cdr3_aa: CASSRRTGPDGYTF; cdr3_nt: TGTGCCAGCAGCCGGCGGACGGGACCTGATGGCTACACCTTC
v_call: TRBV19; clone_size: .; d_call: .; j_call: TRBJ1-2; cdr3_aa: CASSTATKDRSKNGYTF; cdr3_nt: TGTGCCAGTAGTACCGCGACCAAAGACAGGTCAAAGAATGGCTACACCTTC
v_call: TRBV11-3; clone_size: .; d_call: TRBD1; j_call: TRBJ1-4; cdr3_aa: CASSSSGGPQKLFF; cdr3_nt: TGTGCCAGCAGCTCCTCAGGGGGACCCCAAAAACTGTTTTTT
v_call: TRBV28; clone_size: .; d_call: .; j_call: TRBJ1-1; cdr3_aa: CASSSPVGLAFF; cdr3_nt: TGTGCCAGCAGTTCCCCTGTGGGATTAGCTTTCTTT
v_call: TRBV3-1/TRBV3-2; clone_size: .; d_call: .; j_call: TRBJ1-1; cdr3_aa: CASSQVSGLNSFF; cdr3_nt: TGTGCCAGCAGCCAAGTTTCCGGGCTCAACTCTTTCTTT
v_call: TRBV5-4; clone_size: .; d_call: .; j_call: TRBJ2-3; cdr3_aa: CASSLQGGQNTQYF; cdr3_nt: TGTGCCAGCAGCTTGCAGGGGGGGCAAAATACGCAGTATTTT
v_call: TRBV4-2; clone_size: few; d_call: .; j_call: TRBJ2-1; cdr3_aa: CASSQEARGGINEQFF; cdr3_nt: TGTGCCAGCAGCCAAGAGGCTAGAGGGGGTATTAATGAGCAGTTCTTC
v_call: TRBV5-1; clone_size: .; d_call: .; j_call: TRBJ1-1; cdr3_aa: CASSPQLGAGWTEAFF; cdr3_nt: TGCGCCAGCAGCCCGCAACTGGGGGCGGGATGGACTGAAGCTTTCTTT
v_call: TRBV7-3; clone_size: .; d_call: .; j_call: TRBJ1-1; cdr3_aa: CASSLGQGHTEAFF; cdr3_nt: TGTGCCAGCAGCTTGGGGCAGGGTCACACTGAAGCTTTCTTT
v_call: TRBV6-5; clone_size: .; d_call: TRBD1; j_call: TRBJ1-6; cdr3_aa: CASSYAGQVNSPLHF; cdr3_nt: TGTGCCAGCAGTTACGCGGGACAGGTGAATTCACCCCTCCACTTT
v_call: TRBV19; clone_size: .; d_call: TRBD1; j_call: TRBJ1-5; cdr3_aa: CASHTGGLSNQPQHF; cdr3_nt: TGTGCCAGCCACACAGGGGGCCTAAGCAATCAGCCCCAGCATTTT
v_call: TRBV5-1; clone_size: .; d_call: .; j_call: TRBJ1-6; cdr3_aa: CASSSRTSDNSPLHF; cdr3_nt: TGCGCCAGCAGTTCCCGTACCTCGGATAATTCACCCCTCCACTTT